This T cell receptor beta chain was sequenced during a study of blood T cells in healthy people across ages. Then a second PCR, running roughly 7 to 11 cycles, was carried out with a sample-barcoded 5' primer and a J-beta primer mix. All cDNA molecules were each tagged by a template-switch adaptor with 12 random nucleotides. TCRdb re-called the 5' RACE reads through MiXCR, storing one row per CDR3 protein. This sample has some 850,000 distinct CDR3 sequences, with roughly 24% found just once. Germline V gene data show CDR1 as DFQATT and CDR2 as SNEGSKA (reference sequence). V lost 7 bases to trimming and J lost 14 bases, with 14 bases between them. The CDR3 is 9 residues long. These data are also associated with another study on T cells of mothers and their children. This second study says: Over 8.5 million TCR beta CDR3 reads were obtained from each mother, and some 3.2 million from each child.

V and J are TRBV20-1 and TRBJ1-2; no firm D call. The receptor was isolated from a boy younger than 18 in good health. Sequences were obtained from blood. This chain's CDR3 is CSVGVPVTF. Here the CDR3 DNA reads TGCAGTGTTGGGGTGCCGGTTACCTTC.